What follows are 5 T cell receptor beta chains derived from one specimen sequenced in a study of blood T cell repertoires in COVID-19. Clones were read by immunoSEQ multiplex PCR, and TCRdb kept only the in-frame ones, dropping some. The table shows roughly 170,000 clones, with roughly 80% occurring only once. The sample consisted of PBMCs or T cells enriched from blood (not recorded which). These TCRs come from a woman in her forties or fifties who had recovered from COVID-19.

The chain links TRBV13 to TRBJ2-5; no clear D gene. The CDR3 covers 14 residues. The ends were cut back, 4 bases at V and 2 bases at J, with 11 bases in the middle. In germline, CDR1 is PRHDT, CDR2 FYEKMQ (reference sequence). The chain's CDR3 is CASSSRLEQETQYF. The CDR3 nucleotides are TGTGCCAGCAGCTCCCGACTGGAACAAGAGACCCAGTACTTC.

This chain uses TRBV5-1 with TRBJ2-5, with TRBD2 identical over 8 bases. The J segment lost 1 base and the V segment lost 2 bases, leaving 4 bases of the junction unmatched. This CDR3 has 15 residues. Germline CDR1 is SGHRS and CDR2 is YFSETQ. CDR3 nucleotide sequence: TGCGCCAGCAGCTTAGCGGGAGCGATCCAAGAGACCCAGTACTTC. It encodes CASSLAGAIQETQYF.

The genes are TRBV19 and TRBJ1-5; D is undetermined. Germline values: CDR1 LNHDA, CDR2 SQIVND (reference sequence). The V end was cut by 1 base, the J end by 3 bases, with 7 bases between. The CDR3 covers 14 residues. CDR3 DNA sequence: TGTGCCAGTAGTATAGGGACTACCAATCAGCCCCAGCATTTT. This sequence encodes CASSIGTTNQPQHF.

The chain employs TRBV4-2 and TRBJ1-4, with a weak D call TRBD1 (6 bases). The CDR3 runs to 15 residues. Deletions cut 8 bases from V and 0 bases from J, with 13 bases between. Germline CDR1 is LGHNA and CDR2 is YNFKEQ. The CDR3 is CASGRQETTNEKLFF. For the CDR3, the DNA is TGTGCCAGCGGACGACAGGAAACAACTAATGAAAAACTGTTTTTT.

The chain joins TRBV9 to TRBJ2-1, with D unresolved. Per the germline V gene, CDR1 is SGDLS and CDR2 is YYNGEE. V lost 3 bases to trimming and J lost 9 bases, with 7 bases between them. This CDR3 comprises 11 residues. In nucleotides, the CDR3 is TGTGCCAGCAGCGCCCTGTCTGAGCAGTTCTTC. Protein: CASSALSEQFF. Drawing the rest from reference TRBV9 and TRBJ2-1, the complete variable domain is DSGVTQTPKHLITATGQRVTLRCSPRSGDLSVYWYQQSLDQGLQFLIQYYNGEERAKGNILERFSAQQFPDLHSELNLSSLELGDSALYFCASSALSEQFFGPGTRLTVL.